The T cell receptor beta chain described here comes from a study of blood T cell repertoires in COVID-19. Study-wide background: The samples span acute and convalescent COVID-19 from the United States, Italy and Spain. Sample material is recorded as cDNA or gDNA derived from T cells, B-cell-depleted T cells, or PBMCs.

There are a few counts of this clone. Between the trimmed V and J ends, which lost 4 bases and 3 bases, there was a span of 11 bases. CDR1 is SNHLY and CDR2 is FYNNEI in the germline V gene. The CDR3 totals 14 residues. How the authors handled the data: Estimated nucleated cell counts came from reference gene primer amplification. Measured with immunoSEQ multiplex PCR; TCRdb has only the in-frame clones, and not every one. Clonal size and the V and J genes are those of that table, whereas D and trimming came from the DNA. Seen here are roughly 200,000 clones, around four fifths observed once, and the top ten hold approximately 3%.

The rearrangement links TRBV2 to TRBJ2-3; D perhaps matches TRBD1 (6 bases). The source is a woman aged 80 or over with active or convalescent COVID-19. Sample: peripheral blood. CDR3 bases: TGTGCCAGCAGTGCAGGGGTGGTTACAGATACGCAGTATTTT. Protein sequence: CASSAGVVTDTQYF. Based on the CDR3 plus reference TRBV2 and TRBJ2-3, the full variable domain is EPEVTQTPSHQVTQMGQEVILRCVPISNHLYFYWYRQILGQKVEFLVSFYNNEISEKSEIFDDQFSVERPDGSNFTLKIRSTKLEDSAMYFCASSAGVVTDTQYFGPGTRLTVL.